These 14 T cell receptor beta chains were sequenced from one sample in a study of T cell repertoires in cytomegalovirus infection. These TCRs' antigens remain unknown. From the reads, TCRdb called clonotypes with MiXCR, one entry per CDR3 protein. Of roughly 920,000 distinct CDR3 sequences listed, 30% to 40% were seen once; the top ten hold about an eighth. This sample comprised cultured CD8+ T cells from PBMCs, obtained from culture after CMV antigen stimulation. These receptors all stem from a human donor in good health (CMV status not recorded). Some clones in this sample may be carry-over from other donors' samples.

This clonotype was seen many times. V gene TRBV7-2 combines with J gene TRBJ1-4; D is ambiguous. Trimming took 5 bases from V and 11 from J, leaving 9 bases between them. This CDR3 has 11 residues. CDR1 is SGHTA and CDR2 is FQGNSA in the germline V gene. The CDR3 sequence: CASSEGGKLFF. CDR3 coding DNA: TGTGCCAGCAGCGAGGGCGGGAAACTGTTTTTT.

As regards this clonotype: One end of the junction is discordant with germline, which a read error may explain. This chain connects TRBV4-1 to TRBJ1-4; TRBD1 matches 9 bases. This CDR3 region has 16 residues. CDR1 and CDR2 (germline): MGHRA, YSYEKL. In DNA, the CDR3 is TGTGCCAGCAGCCAATCGGGACAGGGATTGAATGAAAAACTGTTTTTT. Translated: CASSQSGQGLNEKLFF.

The CDR3 is CASSWLDREETQYF. The CDR3 DNA reads as TGTGCCAGCAGTTGGCTGGACAGGGAAGAGACCCAGTACTTC. The chain links TRBV6-2 or TRBV6-3 to TRBJ2-5, with 8 bases that match TRBD1. The CDR3 spans 14 residues. Trimming at V came to 4 bases and at J to 3 bases, leaving 4 bases not matched to a gene. Looked up from germline, CDR1 is MNHEY and CDR2 is SVGEGT.

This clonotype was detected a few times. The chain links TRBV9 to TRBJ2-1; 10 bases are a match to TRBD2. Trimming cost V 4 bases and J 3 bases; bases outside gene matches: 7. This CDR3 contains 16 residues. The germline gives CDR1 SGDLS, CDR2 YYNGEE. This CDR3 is CASSPRAGGLYNEQFF. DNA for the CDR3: TGTGCCAGCAGCCCTAGAGCGGGGGGGCTCTACAATGAGCAGTTCTTC.

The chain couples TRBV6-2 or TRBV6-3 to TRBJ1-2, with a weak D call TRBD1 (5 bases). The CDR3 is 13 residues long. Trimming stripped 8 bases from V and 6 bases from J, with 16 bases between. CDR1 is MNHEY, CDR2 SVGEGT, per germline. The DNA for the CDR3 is TGTGCCAGCGGATATTCTGGAGGGGATGGCTACACCTTC. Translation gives CASGYSGGDGYTF.

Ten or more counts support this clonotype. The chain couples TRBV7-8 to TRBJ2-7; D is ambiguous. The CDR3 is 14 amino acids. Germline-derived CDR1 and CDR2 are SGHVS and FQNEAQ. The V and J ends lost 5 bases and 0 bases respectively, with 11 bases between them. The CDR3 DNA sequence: TGTGCCAGCAGCGCGAATGGGTTCTCCTACGAGCAGTACTTC. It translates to CASSANGFSYEQYF. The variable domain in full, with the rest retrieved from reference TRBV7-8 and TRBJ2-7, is GAGVSQSPRYKVAKRGQDVALRCDPISGHVSLFWYQQALGQGPEFLTYFQNEAQLDKSGLPSDRFFAERPEGSVSTLKIQRTQQEDSAVYLCASSANGFSYEQYFGPGTRLTVT.

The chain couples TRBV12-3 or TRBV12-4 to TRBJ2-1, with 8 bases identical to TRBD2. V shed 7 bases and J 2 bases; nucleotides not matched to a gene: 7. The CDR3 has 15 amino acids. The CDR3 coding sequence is TGTGCCAGCACCTCCGGGGGGGGGCCCTACAATGAGCAGTTCTTC. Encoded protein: CASTSGGGPYNEQFF.

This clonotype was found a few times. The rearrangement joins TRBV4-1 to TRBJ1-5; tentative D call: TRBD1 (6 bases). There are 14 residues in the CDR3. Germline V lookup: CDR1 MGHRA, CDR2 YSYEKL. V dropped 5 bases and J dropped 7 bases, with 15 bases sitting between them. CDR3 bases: TGCGCCAGCAGCACAGCAACAGGGAACCAGCCCCAGCATTTT. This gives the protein CASSTATGNQPQHF.

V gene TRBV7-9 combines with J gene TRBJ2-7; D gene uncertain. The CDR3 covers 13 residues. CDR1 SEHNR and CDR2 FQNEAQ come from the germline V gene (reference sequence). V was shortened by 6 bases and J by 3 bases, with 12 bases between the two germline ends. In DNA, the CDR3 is TGTGCCAGCAGACCCGGCGGCTTCTACGAGCAGTACTTC. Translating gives CASRPGGFYEQYF.

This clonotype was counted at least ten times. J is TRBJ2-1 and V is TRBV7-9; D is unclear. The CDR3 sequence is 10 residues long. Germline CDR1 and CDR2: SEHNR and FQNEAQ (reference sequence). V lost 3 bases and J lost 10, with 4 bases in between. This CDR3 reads CASSLREQFF. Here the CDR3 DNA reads TGTGCCAGCAGCTTGAGGGAGCAGTTCTTC.

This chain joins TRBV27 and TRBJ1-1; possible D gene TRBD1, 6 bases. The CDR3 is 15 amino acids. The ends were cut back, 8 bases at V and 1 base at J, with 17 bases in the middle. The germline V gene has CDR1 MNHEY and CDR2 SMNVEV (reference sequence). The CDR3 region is CASGKRTDPNTEAFF. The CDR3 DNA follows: TGTGCCAGCGGCAAGAGGACAGACCCGAACACTGAAGCTTTCTTT.

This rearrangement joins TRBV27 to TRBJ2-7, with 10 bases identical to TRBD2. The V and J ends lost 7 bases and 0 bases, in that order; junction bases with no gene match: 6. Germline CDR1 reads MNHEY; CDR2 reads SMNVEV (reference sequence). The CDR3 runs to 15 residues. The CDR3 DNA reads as TGTGCCAGCAATCCTAGCGGGGGAAGCTCCTACGAGCAGTACTTC. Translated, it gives CASNPSGGSSYEQYF.

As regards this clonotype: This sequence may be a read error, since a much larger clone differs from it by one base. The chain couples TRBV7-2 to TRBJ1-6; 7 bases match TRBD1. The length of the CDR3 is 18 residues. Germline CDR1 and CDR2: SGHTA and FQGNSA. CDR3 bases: TGTGTCAGCAGCTTATCAGGGGGACCGGGCTCCTATAATTCACCCCTCCACTTT. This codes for CVSSLSGGPGSYNSPLHF.

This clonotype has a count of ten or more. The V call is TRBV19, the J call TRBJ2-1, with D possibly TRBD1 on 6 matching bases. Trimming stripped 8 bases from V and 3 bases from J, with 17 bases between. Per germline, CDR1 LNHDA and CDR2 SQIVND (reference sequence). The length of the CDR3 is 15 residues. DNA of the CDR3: TGTGCCAGTCAGTTCGCAGGGGCTATCTACAATGAGCAGTTCTTC. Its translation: CASQFAGAIYNEQFF.